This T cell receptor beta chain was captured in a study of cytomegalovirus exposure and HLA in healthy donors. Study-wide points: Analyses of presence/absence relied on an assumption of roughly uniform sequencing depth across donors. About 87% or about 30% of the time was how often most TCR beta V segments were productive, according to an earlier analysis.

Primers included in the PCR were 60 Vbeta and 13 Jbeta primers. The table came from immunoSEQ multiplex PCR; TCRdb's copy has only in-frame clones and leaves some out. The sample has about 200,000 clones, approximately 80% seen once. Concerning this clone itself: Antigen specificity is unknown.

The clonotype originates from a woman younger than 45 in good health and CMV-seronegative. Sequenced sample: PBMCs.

This CDR3 is CAISDPGQGSYEQYF. The CDR3 nucleotides are TGTGCCATCAGTGACCCGGGACAGGGCAGCTACGAGCAGTACTTC. The chain uses TRBV10-3 and TRBJ2-7; 9 bases map to TRBD1. Trimming cost V 3 bases and J 3 bases; bases outside gene matches: 6. The CDR3 contains 15 residues. Germline CDR1 is ENHRY and CDR2 is SYGVKD.